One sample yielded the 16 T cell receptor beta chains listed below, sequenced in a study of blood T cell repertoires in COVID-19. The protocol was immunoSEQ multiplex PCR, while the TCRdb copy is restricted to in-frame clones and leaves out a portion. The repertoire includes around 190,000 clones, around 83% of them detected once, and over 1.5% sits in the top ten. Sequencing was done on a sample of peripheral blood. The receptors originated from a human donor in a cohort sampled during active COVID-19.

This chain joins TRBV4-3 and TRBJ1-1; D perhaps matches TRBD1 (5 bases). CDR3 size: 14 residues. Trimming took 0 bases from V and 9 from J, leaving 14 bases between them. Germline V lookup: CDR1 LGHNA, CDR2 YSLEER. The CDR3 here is CASSQDGAGTQAFF. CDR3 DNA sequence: TGCGCCAGCAGCCAAGATGGGGCAGGTACTCAAGCTTTCTTT.

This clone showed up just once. CDR3 region: CAISDRRQGAYEQYF. CDR3 sequence (DNA): TGTGCCATCAGTGATCGGAGACAGGGGGCCTACGAGCAGTACTTC. V gene TRBV10-3 combines with J gene TRBJ2-7; 9 bases are shared with TRBD1. The CDR3 sequence is 15 residues long. J gave up 2 bases and V 3 bases, and 5 bases lay outside the gene matches. Germline lookup yields CDR1 ENHRY and CDR2 SYGVKD.

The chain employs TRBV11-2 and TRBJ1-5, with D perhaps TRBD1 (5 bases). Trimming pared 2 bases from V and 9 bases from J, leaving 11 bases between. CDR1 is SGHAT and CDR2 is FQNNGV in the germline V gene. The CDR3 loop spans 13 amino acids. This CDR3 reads CASSLQGDTPQHF. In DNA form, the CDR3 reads TGTGCCAGCAGCTTACAAGGGGATACGCCCCAGCATTTT.

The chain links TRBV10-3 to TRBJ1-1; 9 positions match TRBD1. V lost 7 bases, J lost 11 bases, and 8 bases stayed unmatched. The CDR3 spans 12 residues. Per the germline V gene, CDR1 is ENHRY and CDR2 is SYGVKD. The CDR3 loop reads CAITPGTGQAFF. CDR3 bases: TGTGCCATCACCCCCGGGACAGGGCAGGCTTTCTTT.

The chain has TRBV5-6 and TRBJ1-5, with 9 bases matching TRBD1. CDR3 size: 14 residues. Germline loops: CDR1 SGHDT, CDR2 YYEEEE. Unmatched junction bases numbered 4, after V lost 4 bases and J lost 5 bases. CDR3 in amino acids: CASSLQGADQPQHF. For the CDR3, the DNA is TGTGCCAGCAGCCTACAGGGGGCTGATCAGCCCCAGCATTTT. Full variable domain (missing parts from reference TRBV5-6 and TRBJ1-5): DAGVTQSPTHLIKTRGQQVTLRCSPKSGHDTVSWYQQALGQGPQFIFQYYEEEERQRGNFPDRFSGHQFPNYSSELNVNALLLGDSALYLCASSLQGADQPQHFGDGTRLSIL.

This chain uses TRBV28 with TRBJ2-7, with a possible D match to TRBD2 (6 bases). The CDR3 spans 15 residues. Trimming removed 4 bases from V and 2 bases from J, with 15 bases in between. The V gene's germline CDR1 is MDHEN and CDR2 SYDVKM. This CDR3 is CASSSSPGLPYEQYF. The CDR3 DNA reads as TGTGCCAGCAGTTCCTCCCCGGGACTCCCCTACGAGCAGTACTTC.

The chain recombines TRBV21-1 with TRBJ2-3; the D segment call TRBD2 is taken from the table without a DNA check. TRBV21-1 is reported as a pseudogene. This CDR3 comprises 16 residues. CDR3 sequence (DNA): TGTGCCAGCAGCCGTAAACTCCGACTATCGGTAGATACGCAGTATTTT. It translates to CASSRKLRLSVDTQYF.

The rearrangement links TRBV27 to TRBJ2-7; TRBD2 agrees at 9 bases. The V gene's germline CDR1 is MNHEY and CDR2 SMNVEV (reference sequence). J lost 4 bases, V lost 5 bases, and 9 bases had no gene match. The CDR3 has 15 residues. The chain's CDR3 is CASSGATSGSYEQYF. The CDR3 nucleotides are TGTGCCAGCAGTGGGGCGACTAGCGGTTCTTACGAGCAGTACTTC.

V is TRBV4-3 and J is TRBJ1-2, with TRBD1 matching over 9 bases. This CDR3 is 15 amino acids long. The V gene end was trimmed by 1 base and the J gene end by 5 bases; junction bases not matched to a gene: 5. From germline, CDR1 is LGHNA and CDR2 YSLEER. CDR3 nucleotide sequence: TGCGCCAGCAGCCAAGTCTTCGACAGGGGGTATGGCTACACCTTC. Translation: CASSQVFDRGYGYTF.

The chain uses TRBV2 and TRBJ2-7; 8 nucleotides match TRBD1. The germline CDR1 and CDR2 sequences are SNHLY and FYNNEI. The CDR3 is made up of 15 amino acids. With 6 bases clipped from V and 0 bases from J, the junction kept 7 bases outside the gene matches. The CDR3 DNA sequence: TGTGCCAGCAGCAAAACAGGGGGTTTCTCCTACGAGCAGTACTTC. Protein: CASSKTGGFSYEQYF.

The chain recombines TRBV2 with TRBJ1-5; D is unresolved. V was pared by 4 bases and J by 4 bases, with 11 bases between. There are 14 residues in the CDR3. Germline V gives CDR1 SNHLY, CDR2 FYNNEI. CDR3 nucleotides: TGTGCCAGCAGTGTAGAGACACAAAATCAGCCCCAGCATTTT. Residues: CASSVETQNQPQHF. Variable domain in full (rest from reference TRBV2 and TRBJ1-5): EPEVTQTPSHQVTQMGQEVILRCVPISNHLYFYWYRQILGQKVEFLVSFYNNEISEKSEIFDDQFSVERPDGSNFTLKIRSTKLEDSAMYFCASSVETQNQPQHFGDGTRLSIL.

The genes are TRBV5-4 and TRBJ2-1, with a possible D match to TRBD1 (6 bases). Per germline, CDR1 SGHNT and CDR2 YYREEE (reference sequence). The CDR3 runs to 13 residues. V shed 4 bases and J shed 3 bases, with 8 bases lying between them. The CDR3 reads CASSGGVYNEQFF. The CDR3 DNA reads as TGTGCCAGCAGCGGGGGCGTCTACAATGAGCAGTTCTTC.

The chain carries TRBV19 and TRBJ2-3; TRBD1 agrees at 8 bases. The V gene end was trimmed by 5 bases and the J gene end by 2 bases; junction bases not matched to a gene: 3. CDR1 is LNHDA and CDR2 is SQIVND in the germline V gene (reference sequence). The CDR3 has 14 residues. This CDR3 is CASSRQGNTDTQYF. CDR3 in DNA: TGTGCCAGTAGTCGACAGGGGAACACAGATACGCAGTATTTT.

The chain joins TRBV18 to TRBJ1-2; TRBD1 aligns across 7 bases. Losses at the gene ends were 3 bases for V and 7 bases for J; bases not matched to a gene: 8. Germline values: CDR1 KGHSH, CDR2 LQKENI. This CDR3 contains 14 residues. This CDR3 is CASSPRDRDVGYTF. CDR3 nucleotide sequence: TGTGCCAGCTCACCGAGAGACAGGGATGTTGGCTACACCTTC.

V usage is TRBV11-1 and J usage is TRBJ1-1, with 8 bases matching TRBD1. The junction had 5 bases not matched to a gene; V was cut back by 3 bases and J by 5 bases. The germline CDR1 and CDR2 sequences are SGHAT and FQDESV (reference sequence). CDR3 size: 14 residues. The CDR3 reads CASSLDTGGTEAFF. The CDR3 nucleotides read TGTGCCAGCAGCTTGGACACAGGGGGGACTGAAGCTTTCTTT.

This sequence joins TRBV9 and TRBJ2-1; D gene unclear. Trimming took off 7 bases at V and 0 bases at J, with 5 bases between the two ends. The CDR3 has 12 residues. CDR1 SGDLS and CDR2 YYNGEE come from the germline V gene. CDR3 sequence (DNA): TGTGCCAGCGGCAGCTCCTACAATGAGCAGTTCTTC. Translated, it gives CASGSSYNEQFF.